This TCR beta chain comes out of a study of control samples from healthy donors and cancer patients. The CDR3 loop spans 15 amino acids. Trimming left V 5 bases short and J 1 base short, with 12 bases between. The V gene's germline CDR1 is MNHEY and CDR2 SMNVEV (reference sequence). Data came from immunoSEQ multiplex PCR; TCRdb stores just in-frame clones and leaves some out. The sample includes around 94,000 clones, 90% to 95% seen only once; the top ten take approximately 1.5%. This TCR was sampled from a woman younger than 45 in good health. The V call is TRBV27, the J call TRBJ2-4; D might be TRBD1 (6 bases). The sequenced sample consisted of blood. CDR3 protein: CASSEQGSAKNIQYF. CDR3 DNA sequence: TGTGCCAGCAGTGAACAGGGATCGGCCAAAAACATTCAGTACTTC.